This is a list of T cell receptor beta chains from one sample in a study of yellow fever vaccine responses in identical twins. TCRdb reanalysed the RT-PCR reads using MiXCR and keeps one entry per CDR3 protein. The repertoire holds 6,000 to 9,000 distinct CDR3 sequences, with about 86% as singletons. Sequenced here: T cells from blood (PBMCs), unsorted or a sorted subset (not recorded which), sampled before or after yellow fever vaccination (not recorded which). The receptors derive from a woman in her late teens or twenties who received the yellow fever vaccine. Both conserved end residues are part of each CDR3. The order of the fields is clone size, CDR3 length, D gene, J gene, V gene, CDR3 protein, CDR3 DNA. A D gene is named only where the DNA matches it firmly. Size tells how often a clone was seen (once, few, many) or the class of an expanded clone, and some rows leave it out.

clone_size: -; cdr3_length: 13; d_call: -; j_call: TRBJ1-4; v_call: TRBV23-1; cdr3_aa: CASSHRVGKNCFF; cdr3_nt: -
clone_size: -; cdr3_length: 14; d_call: -; j_call: TRBJ1-5; v_call: TRBV6-1; cdr3_aa: CASSHDRNNQPQHF; cdr3_nt: TGTGCCAGCAGTCATGACAGGAACAATCAGCCCCAGCATTTT
clone_size: -; cdr3_length: 15; d_call: TRBD1; j_call: TRBJ1-2; v_call: TRBV7-2; cdr3_aa: CASSLESQGGEGYTF; cdr3_nt: TGTGCCAGCAGCTTAGAGTCTCAGGGGGGTGAGGGCTACACCTTC
clone_size: few; cdr3_length: 14; d_call: -; j_call: TRBJ2-7; v_call: TRBV29-1; cdr3_aa: CSVGTSNAFYEQYF; cdr3_nt: TGCAGCGTCGGGACTTCTAACGCCTTCTACGAGCAGTACTTC
clone_size: -; cdr3_length: 15; d_call: -; j_call: TRBJ2-7; v_call: TRBV11-3; cdr3_aa: CASSYRRGVGYEQYF; cdr3_nt: TGTGCCAGCAGCTACCGACGGGGAGTCGGCTACGAGCAGTACTTC
clone_size: -; cdr3_length: 15; d_call: -; j_call: TRBJ1-5; v_call: TRBV5-1; cdr3_aa: CASSLGQGSNQPQHF; cdr3_nt: TGCGCCAGCAGCTTGGGGCAGGGGAGCAATCAGCCCCAGCATTTT
clone_size: -; cdr3_length: 13; d_call: -; j_call: TRBJ1-1; v_call: TRBV10-3; cdr3_aa: CAISEAQNTEAFF; cdr3_nt: TGTGCCATCAGTGAGGCACAGAACACTGAAGCTTTCTTT
clone_size: few; cdr3_length: 14; d_call: TRBD1; j_call: TRBJ1-5; v_call: TRBV2; cdr3_aa: CASSERTGHQPQHF; cdr3_nt: TGTGCCAGCAGTGAACGGACAGGGCATCAGCCCCAGCATTTT
clone_size: -; cdr3_length: 14; d_call: -; j_call: TRBJ1-1; v_call: TRBV18; cdr3_aa: CASSPPGRNTEAFF; cdr3_nt: TGTGCCAGCTCACCCCCCGGGAGGAACACTGAAGCTTTCTTT
clone_size: -; cdr3_length: 11; d_call: -; j_call: TRBJ1-5; v_call: TRBV20-1; cdr3_aa: CSVSGNQPQHF; cdr3_nt: TGCAGTGTATCAGGGAATCAGCCCCAGCATTTT
clone_size: -; cdr3_length: 14; d_call: -; j_call: TRBJ2-7; v_call: TRBV28; cdr3_aa: CASRSHRALGEQYF; cdr3_nt: TGTGCCAGCAGATCACACAGGGCCCTGGGAGAGCAGTACTTC
clone_size: -; cdr3_length: 11; d_call: -; j_call: TRBJ2-7; v_call: TRBV7-6; cdr3_aa: CASSSVYEQYF; cdr3_nt: TGTGCCAGCAGCTCGGTTTACGAGCAGTACTTC
clone_size: -; cdr3_length: 14; d_call: -; j_call: TRBJ2-7; v_call: TRBV7-2; cdr3_aa: CASSLALISYEQYF; cdr3_nt: TGTGCCAGCAGCTTAGCCCTTATCTCCTACGAGCAGTACTTC
clone_size: -; cdr3_length: 13; d_call: -; j_call: TRBJ2-5; v_call: TRBV2; cdr3_aa: CASSGDFQETQYF; cdr3_nt: TGTGCCAGCAGCGGGGACTTCCAAGAGACCCAGTACTTC
clone_size: -; cdr3_length: 15; d_call: -; j_call: TRBJ2-3; v_call: TRBV20-1; cdr3_aa: CSARVVGWITDTQYF; cdr3_nt: TGCAGTGCTAGAGTTGTGGGGTGGATAACAGATACGCAGTATTTT
clone_size: few; cdr3_length: 15; d_call: -; j_call: TRBJ1-1; v_call: TRBV18; cdr3_aa: CASSPSHAANTEAFF; cdr3_nt: TGTGCCAGCTCACCATCACACGCGGCGAACACTGAAGCTTTCTTT
clone_size: -; cdr3_length: 13; d_call: -; j_call: TRBJ2-7; v_call: TRBV2; cdr3_aa: CASSRQSSYEQYF; cdr3_nt: TGTGCCAGCAGTCGCCAGAGCTCCTACGAGCAGTACTTC
clone_size: -; cdr3_length: 13; d_call: -; j_call: TRBJ1-6; v_call: TRBV11-1; cdr3_aa: CASRLTANSPLHF; cdr3_nt: TGTGCCAGCAGGTTGACAGCCAATTCACCCCTCCACTTT
clone_size: -; cdr3_length: 14; d_call: TRBD1; j_call: TRBJ2-7; v_call: TRBV29-1; cdr3_aa: CSARDRLSSYEQYF; cdr3_nt: TGCAGCGCTCGGGACAGGCTATCCTCCTACGAGCAGTACTTC
clone_size: -; cdr3_length: 15; d_call: TRBD2; j_call: TRBJ2-1; v_call: TRBV7-2; cdr3_aa: CASSLAGGTYNEQFF; cdr3_nt: TGTGCCAGCAGCCTAGCGGGGGGCACCTACAATGAGCAGTTCTTC
clone_size: once; cdr3_length: 13; d_call: -; j_call: TRBJ1-4; v_call: TRBV12-3/TRBV12-4; cdr3_aa: CASSLRAGGKLFF; cdr3_nt: TGTGCCAGCAGTCTACGGGCCGGCGGAAAACTGTTTTTT
clone_size: -; cdr3_length: 17; d_call: TRBD2; j_call: TRBJ2-7; v_call: TRBV4-3; cdr3_aa: CASSLSGGTSGRYEQYF; cdr3_nt: TGCGCCAGCTCCCTTAGCGGGGGGACTAGCGGGAGGTACGAGCAGTACTTC
clone_size: -; cdr3_length: 17; d_call: -; j_call: TRBJ2-2; v_call: TRBV12-3/TRBV12-4; cdr3_aa: CASSPLRIGSNTGELFF; cdr3_nt: TGTGCCAGCAGCCCGCTCCGGATTGGGTCGAACACCGGGGAGCTGTTTTTT
clone_size: -; cdr3_length: 11; d_call: -; j_call: TRBJ2-5; v_call: TRBV5-4; cdr3_aa: CASSRQETQYF; cdr3_nt: TGTGCCAGCAGCCGACAAGAGACCCAGTACTTC
clone_size: once; cdr3_length: 12; d_call: -; j_call: TRBJ1-5; v_call: TRBV6-1; cdr3_aa: CARRDSNQPQHF; cdr3_nt: TGTGCCAGAAGAGATAGCAATCAGCCCCAGCATTTT
clone_size: -; cdr3_length: 15; d_call: TRBD1; j_call: TRBJ2-5; v_call: TRBV18; cdr3_aa: CASSPLTGDLETQYF; cdr3_nt: TGTGCCAGCTCACCATTAACAGGGGATCTAGAGACCCAGTACTTC
clone_size: -; cdr3_length: 15; d_call: TRBD2; j_call: TRBJ2-3; v_call: TRBV30; cdr3_aa: CASSGAAGGPDTQYF; cdr3_nt: TGTGCCTCCAGCGGGGCAGCGGGGGGGCCAGATACGCAGTATTTT
clone_size: once; cdr3_length: 12; d_call: TRBD1; j_call: TRBJ2-5; v_call: TRBV29-1; cdr3_aa: CSFSTGIETQYF; cdr3_nt: TGCAGCTTTTCGACAGGGATAGAGACCCAGTACTTC
clone_size: -; cdr3_length: 11; d_call: -; j_call: TRBJ2-3; v_call: TRBV18; cdr3_aa: CASSPADTQYF; cdr3_nt: TGTGCCAGCTCACCCGCAGATACGCAGTATTTT
clone_size: -; cdr3_length: 14; d_call: TRBD1; j_call: TRBJ2-1; v_call: TRBV29-1; cdr3_aa: CSAKRDRAKGEQFF; cdr3_nt: TGCAGCGCAAAAAGGGACAGGGCTAAGGGTGAGCAGTTCTTC
clone_size: -; cdr3_length: 15; d_call: -; j_call: TRBJ2-3; v_call: TRBV18; cdr3_aa: CASSPAGASTDTQYF; cdr3_nt: TGTGCCAGCTCACCAGCAGGTGCTAGCACAGATACGCAGTATTTT
clone_size: -; cdr3_length: 16; d_call: TRBD2; j_call: TRBJ2-5; v_call: TRBV12-3/TRBV12-4; cdr3_aa: CASSSDGLAAQETQYF; cdr3_nt: TGTGCCAGCAGTTCGGATGGACTAGCGGCCCAAGAGACCCAGTACTTC
clone_size: -; cdr3_length: 14; d_call: TRBD2; j_call: TRBJ2-7; v_call: TRBV23-1; cdr3_aa: CASSLWTSGGKQYF; cdr3_nt: TGCGCCAGCAGTCTGTGGACTAGCGGGGGGAAGCAGTACTTC
clone_size: -; cdr3_length: 13; d_call: -; j_call: TRBJ2-2; v_call: TRBV7-3; cdr3_aa: CASRGENTGELFF; cdr3_nt: TGTGCCAGCCGGGGAGAGAACACCGGGGAGCTGTTTTTT
clone_size: -; cdr3_length: 13; d_call: -; j_call: TRBJ2-7; v_call: TRBV15; cdr3_aa: CATSRDYRDEQYF; cdr3_nt: TGTGCCACCAGCAGAGATTACAGGGACGAGCAGTACTTC
clone_size: -; cdr3_length: 13; d_call: -; j_call: TRBJ2-1; v_call: TRBV2; cdr3_aa: CASSEQGYNEQFF; cdr3_nt: TGTGCCAGCAGTGAGCAGGGATACAATGAGCAGTTCTTC
clone_size: -; cdr3_length: 12; d_call: -; j_call: TRBJ1-1; v_call: TRBV2; cdr3_aa: CARARGKAEAFF; cdr3_nt: TGTGCCAGGGCACGTGGGAAGGCTGAAGCTTTCTTT
clone_size: -; cdr3_length: 11; d_call: -; j_call: TRBJ2-1; v_call: TRBV11-3; cdr3_aa: CASSAYNEQFF; cdr3_nt: TGTGCCAGCAGCGCTTACAATGAGCAGTTCTTC
clone_size: -; cdr3_length: 16; d_call: -; j_call: TRBJ1-2; v_call: TRBV5-5; cdr3_aa: CASSHATGMYVYGYTF; cdr3_nt: TGTGCCAGCAGCCACGCTACAGGGATGTATGTATATGGCTACACCTTC
clone_size: -; cdr3_length: 17; d_call: TRBD1; j_call: TRBJ1-1; v_call: TRBV2; cdr3_aa: CASTTIRDRRSSTEAFF; cdr3_nt: TGTGCCAGCACTACCATCCGGGACAGGAGATCTAGCACTGAAGCTTTCTTT